Listed below are T cell receptor beta chains from one sample, sequenced in a study of CD8+CD57+ T cells in acquired aplastic anemia. One entry per CDR3 protein, called by TCRdb with MiXCR from the reads. The data contain approximately 200,000 distinct CDR3 sequences, roughly 45% of them singletons. What was sequenced was sorted CD4+, CD8+, or CD8+CD57+ T cells (not recorded which) from PBMCs. These receptors originate from a human donor with aplastic anemia. CDR3s include the opening cysteine and the closing phenylalanine or tryptophan. A D gene is named only where the DNA matches it firmly. Clone size is given for some rows only: seen once, a few or many times, or a class if the clone is expanded.

j_call d_call v_call clone_size cdr3_nt cdr3_aa
TRBJ2-5 . TRBV28 . TGTGCCAGCCATCCTGGCGGGTTTATGCAGACCCAGTACTTC CASHPGGFMQTQYF
TRBJ2-7 . TRBV20-1 . TGCAGTGCCCTGTCGGACACAACCTACGAGCAGTACTTC CSALSDTTYEQYF
TRBJ2-1 . TRBV20-1 . TGCAGTGCTTTGGGCAATGAGCAGTTCTTC CSALGNEQFF
TRBJ2-6 TRBD1 TRBV6-5 . TGTGCCAGCAGTAGAAACACAGGGGGCAACGTCCTGACTTTC CASSRNTGGNVLTF
TRBJ2-2 TRBD1 TRBV7-9 . TGTGCCAGCAGCTCCCGGGACAGGGACACCGGGGAGCTGTTTTTT CASSSRDRDTGELFF
TRBJ2-7 . TRBV11-2 . TGTGCCAGCAGCTCCCGCGCGCTCCCGGTCTACGAGCAGTACTTC CASSSRALPVYEQYF
TRBJ1-6 TRBD1 TRBV3-1 . TGTGCCAGCAGAGCGGGACAGGGGTATTCACCCCTCCACTTT CASRAGQGYSPLHF
TRBJ2-5 . TRBV10-2 . TGCGCCCGCAGGTACTCCGGGACCGGGCAAGAGACCCAGTACTTC CARRYSGTGQETQYF
TRBJ2-3 . TRBV20-1 few TGCAGTGCTAGAGCCCCCGGGGGAGATACGCAGTATTTT CSARAPGGDTQYF
TRBJ2-5 TRBD2 TRBV5-1 many TGCGCCAGCAGCTCACCTAGCGGGGGGGCCGGGGAGACCCAGTACTTC CASSSPSGGAGETQYF
TRBJ2-7 . TRBV3-1 many TGTGCCAGCAGCCAAGAGGAGGGAACCTACGAGCAGTACTTC CASSQEEGTYEQYF
TRBJ1-4 . TRBV29-1 many TGCAGCGCGGCAGCGGCAACTAATGAAAAACTGTTTTTT CSAAAATNEKLFF
TRBJ2-2 TRBD2 TRBV7-8 few TGTGCCAGCAGCTCTTCGGGGGGGCGGGGGACGTTCACCGGGGAGCTGTTTTTT CASSSSGGRGTFTGELFF
TRBJ2-7 . TRBV12-3/TRBV12-4 many TGTGCCAGCAGCGCAACCCGATTGGGACTTACGACGCAGTACTTC CASSATRLGLTTQYF
TRBJ1-1 . TRBV11-2 . TGTGCCAGCAGCCCTGGGGGTAGTGGGGACACTGAAGCTTTCTTT CASSPGGSGDTEAFF
TRBJ1-2 . TRBV6-5 . TGTGCCAGCAGTTACGGGGGAGGGGGCTATGGCTACACCTTC CASSYGGGGYGYTF